This TCR beta chain was found in a study of control samples from healthy donors and cancer patients. Trimming pared 3 bases from V and 9 bases from J, leaving 12 bases between. The CDR3 has 13 residues. Germline CDR1 reads LGHNT; CDR2 reads FRNRAP. TCRdb's copy holds only in-frame clones and misses some; the assay was immunoSEQ multiplex PCR. This sample has roughly 100,000 clones, with around nine tenths found just once. The sequencing sample was made of PBMCs. The V gene is TRBV12-5, the J gene TRBJ1-3; tentative D call: TRBD1 (6 bases). The TCR sequence derives from a man in his sixties with lung cancer. CDR3 DNA: TGTGCTAGTGGTTTAGGGGGAAGTGGCACCATATATTTT. Protein: CASGLGGSGTIYF.